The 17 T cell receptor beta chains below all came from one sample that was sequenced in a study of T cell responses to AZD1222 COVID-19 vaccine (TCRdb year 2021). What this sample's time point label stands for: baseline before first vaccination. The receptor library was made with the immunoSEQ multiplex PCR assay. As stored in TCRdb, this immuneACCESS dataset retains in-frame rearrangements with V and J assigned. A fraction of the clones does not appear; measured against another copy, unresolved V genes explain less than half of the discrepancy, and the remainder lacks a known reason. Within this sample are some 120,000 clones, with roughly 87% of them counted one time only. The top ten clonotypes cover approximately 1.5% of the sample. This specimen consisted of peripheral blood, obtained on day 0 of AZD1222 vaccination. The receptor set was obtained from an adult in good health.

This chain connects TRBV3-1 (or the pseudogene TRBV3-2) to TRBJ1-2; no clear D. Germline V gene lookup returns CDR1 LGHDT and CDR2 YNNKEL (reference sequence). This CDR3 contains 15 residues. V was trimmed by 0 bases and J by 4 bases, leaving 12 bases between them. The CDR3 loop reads CASSQDFVSGYGYTF. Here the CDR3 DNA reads TGTGCCAGCAGCCAAGATTTTGTCTCGGGCTATGGCTACACCTTC.

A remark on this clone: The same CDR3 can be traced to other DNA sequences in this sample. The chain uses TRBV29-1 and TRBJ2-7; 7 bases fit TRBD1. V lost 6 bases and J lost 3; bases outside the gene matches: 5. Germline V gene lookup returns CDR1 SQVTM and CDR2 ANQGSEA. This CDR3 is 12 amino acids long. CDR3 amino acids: CSVGDSSYEQYF. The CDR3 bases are TGCAGCGTGGGGGACAGCAGCTACGAGCAGTACTTC.

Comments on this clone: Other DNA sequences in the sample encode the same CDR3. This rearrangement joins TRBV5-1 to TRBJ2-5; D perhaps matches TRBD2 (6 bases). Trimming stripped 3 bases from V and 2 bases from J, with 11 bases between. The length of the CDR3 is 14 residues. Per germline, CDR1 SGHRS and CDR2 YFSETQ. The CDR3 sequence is CASSSGGLQETQYF. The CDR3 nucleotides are TGCGCCAGCAGCTCCGGGGGACTTCAAGAGACCCAGTACTTC.

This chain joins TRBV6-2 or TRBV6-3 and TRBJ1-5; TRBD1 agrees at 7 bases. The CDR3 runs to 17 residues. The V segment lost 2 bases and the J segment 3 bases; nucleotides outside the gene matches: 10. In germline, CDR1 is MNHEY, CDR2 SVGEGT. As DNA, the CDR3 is TGTGCCAGCAGTTACCAAGCGGGACAGCAAGACAATCAGCCCCAGCATTTT. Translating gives CASSYQAGQQDNQPQHF.

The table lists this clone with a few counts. The CDR3 region is CATSDSAQGEAFF. As DNA, the CDR3 is TGTGCCACCAGTGATTCTGCCCAGGGGGAAGCTTTCTTT. V is TRBV24-1 and J is TRBJ1-1; D might be TRBD1 (6 bases). CDR1 is KGHDR and CDR2 is SFDVKD in the germline V gene. The length of the CDR3 is 13 residues. The V end lost 2 bases, the J end lost 8 bases, and 11 bases lay between the germline ends.

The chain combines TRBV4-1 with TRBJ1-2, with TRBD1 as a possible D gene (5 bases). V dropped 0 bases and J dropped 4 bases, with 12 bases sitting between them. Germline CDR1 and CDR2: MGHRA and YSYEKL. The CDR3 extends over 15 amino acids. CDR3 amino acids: CASSQEGGTSYGYTF. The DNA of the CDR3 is TGCGCCAGCAGCCAAGAGGGGGGAACGAGCTATGGCTACACCTTC.

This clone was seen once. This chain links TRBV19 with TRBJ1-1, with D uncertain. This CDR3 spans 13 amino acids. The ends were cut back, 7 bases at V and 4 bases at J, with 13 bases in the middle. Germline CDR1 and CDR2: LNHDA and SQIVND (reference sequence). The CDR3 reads CASITPLGTEAFF. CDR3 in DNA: TGTGCCAGTATTACGCCCTTGGGCACTGAAGCTTTCTTT.

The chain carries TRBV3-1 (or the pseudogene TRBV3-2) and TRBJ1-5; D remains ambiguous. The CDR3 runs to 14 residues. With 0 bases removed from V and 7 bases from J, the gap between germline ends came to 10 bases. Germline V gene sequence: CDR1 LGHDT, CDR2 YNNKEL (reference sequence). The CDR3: CASSQDANGQPQHF. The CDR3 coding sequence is TGTGCCAGCAGCCAAGATGCCAATGGACAGCCCCAGCATTTT.

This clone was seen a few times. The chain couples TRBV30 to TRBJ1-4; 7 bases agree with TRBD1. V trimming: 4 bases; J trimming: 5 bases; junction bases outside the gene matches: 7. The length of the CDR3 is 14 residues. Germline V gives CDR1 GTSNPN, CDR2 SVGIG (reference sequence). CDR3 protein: CAWNRDSRNEKLFF. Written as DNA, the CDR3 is TGTGCCTGGAACCGGGACAGCCGAAATGAAAAACTGTTTTTT.

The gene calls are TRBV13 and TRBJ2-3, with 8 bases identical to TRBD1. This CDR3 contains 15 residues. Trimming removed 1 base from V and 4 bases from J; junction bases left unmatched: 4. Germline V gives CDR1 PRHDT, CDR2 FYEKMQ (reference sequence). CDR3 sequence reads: CASSLEQGGPDTQYF. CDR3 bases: TGTGCCAGCAGCTTAGAACAGGGGGGTCCAGATACGCAGTATTTT.

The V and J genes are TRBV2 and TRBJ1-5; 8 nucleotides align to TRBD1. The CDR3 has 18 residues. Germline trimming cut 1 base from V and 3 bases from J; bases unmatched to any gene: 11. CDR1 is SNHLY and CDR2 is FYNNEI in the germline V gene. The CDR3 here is CASSEVRGTGLHNQPQHF. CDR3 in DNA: TGTGCCAGCAGTGAAGTTCGGGGGACAGGCCTCCACAATCAGCCCCAGCATTTT.

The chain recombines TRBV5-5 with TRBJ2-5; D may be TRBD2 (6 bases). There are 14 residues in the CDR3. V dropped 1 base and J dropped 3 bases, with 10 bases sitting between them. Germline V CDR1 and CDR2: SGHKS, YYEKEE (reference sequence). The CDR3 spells CASSLLAEKETQYF. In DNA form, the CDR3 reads TGTGCCAGCAGCTTGTTAGCGGAGAAAGAGACCCAGTACTTC.

The CDR3 sequence: CASSTGTTRFYNEQFF. Written as DNA, the CDR3 is TGTGCCAGCAGCACAGGGACTACCCGATTTTACAATGAGCAGTTCTTC. The genes are TRBV6-2 or TRBV6-3 and TRBJ2-1, with D possibly TRBD2 on 7 matching bases. The CDR3 is 16 residues long. Germline V CDR1 and CDR2: MNHEY, SVGEGT. Trimming pared 6 bases from V and 4 bases from J, leaving 19 bases between.

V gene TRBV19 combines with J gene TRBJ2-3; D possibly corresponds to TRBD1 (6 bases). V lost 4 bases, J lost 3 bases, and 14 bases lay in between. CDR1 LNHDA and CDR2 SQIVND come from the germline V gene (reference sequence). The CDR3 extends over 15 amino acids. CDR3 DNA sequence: TGTGCCAGTAGTACGGCCAGGGGTTTGACAGATACGCAGTATTTT. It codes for CASSTARGLTDTQYF.

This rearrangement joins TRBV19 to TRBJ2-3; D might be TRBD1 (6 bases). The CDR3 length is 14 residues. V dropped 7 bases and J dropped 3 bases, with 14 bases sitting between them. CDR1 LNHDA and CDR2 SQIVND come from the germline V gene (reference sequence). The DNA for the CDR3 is TGTGCCAGTACGACAGGTGGGGGTACAGATACGCAGTATTTT. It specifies CASTTGGGTDTQYF.

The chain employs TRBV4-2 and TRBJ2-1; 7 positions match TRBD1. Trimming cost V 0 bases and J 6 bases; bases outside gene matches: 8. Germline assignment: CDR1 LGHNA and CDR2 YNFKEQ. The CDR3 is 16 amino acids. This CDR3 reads CASSQEWWAGGNEQFF. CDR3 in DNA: TGTGCCAGCAGCCAAGAGTGGTGGGCAGGGGGCAATGAGCAGTTCTTC.

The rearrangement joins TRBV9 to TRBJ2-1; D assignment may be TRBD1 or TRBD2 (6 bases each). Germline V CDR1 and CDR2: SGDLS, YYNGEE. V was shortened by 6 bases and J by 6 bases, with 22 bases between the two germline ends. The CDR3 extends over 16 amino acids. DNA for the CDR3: TGTGCCAGCACCTCCCACCCAGGGGACTTGCGCAATGAGCAGTTCTTC. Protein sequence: CASTSHPGDLRNEQFF.